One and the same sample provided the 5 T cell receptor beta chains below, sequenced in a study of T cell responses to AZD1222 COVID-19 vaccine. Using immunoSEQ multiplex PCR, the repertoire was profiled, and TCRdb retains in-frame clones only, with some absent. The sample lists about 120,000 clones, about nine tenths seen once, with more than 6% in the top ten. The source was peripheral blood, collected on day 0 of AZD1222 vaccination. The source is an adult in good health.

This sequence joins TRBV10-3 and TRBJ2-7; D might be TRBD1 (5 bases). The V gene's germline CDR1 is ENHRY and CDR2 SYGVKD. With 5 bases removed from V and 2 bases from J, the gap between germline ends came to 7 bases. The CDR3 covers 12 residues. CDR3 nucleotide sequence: TGTGCCATCAGTACAGGCACCTACGAGCAGTACTTC. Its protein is CAISTGTYEQYF.

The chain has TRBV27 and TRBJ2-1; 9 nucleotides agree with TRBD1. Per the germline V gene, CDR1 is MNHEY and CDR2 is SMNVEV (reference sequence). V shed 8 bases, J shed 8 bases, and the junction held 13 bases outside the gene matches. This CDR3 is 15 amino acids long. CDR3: CASLRRGQGRYEQFF. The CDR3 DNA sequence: TGTGCCAGCCTACGGAGGGGACAGGGACGGTATGAGCAGTTCTTC.

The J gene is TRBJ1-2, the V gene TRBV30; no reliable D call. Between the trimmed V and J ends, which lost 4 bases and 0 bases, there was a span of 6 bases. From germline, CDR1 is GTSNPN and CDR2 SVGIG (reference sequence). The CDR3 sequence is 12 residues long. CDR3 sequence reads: CAWKHANYGYTF. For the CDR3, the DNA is TGTGCCTGGAAGCACGCTAACTATGGCTACACCTTC.

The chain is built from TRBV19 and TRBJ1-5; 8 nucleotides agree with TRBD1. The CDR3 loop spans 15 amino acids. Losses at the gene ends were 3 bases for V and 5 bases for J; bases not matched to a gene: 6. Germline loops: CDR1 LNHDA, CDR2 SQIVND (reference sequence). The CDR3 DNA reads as TGTGCCAGTAGTATCCCAGACAGGGGCTATCAGCCCCAGCATTTT. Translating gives CASSIPDRGYQPQHF.

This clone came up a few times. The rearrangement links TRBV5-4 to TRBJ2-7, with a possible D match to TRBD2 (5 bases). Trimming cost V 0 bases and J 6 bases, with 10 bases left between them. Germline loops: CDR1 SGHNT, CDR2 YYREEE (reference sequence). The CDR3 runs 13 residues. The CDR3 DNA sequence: TGTGCCAGCAGCTTGGAGGGAGTGATCGAGCAGTACTTC. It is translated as CASSLEGVIEQYF.